The clone carrying this T cell receptor beta chain was detected a few times. What it recognizes is unknown. CDR1 is LGHDT and CDR2 is YNNKEL in the germline V gene (reference sequence). The CDR3 has 12 amino acids. Trimming left V 1 base short and J 7 bases short, with 4 bases between. This sample is part of a study of spatial heterogeneity in lung cancer. Across the study: Donors were fewer than 90 untreated early-stage non-small cell lung cancer patients. Where present, follow-up PBMC were sequenced a median of about 2 years after resection. Study conclusions and caveats: Resection saw ubiquitous expanded tumor TCRs appear in blood more than follow-up did.

Time point noted: blood at routine non-recurrence follow-up after resection. No cells were sorted before sequencing. The whole RNA sequenced was extracted from tumor, nontumor lung or frozen PBMC. Each molecule of TCR cDNA was tagged with one unique molecular identifier. TCRdb passed the 5' RACE reads through MiXCR, listing each CDR3 protein once. The sample comprises tens of thousands of distinct CDR3 sequences, roughly 7.4% of which are singletons, and around 35% rests with the top ten. The sequence came from a female donor with early-stage non-small cell lung cancer. This chain joins TRBV3-1 and TRBJ2-2; D not certain. Source: PBMCs, taken at follow-up. The CDR3 protein is CASSQGVGELFF. The CDR3, as DNA: TGTGCCAGCAGCCAAGGTGTCGGGGAGCTGTTTTTT.